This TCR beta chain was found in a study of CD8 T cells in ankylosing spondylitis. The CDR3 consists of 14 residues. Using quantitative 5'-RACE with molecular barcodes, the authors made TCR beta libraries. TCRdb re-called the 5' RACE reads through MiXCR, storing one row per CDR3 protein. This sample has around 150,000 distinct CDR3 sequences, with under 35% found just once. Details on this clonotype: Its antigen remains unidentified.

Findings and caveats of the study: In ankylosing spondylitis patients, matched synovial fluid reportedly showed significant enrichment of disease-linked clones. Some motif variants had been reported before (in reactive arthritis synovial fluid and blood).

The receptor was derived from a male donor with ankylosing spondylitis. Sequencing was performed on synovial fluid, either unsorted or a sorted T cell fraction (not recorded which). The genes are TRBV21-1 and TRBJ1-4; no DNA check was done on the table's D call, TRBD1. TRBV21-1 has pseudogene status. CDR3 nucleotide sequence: TGTGCCAGCTCTCGGTGGCAGGGGAACGAAAAACTGTTTTTT. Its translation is CASSRWQGNEKLFF.